Shown below are 24 T cell receptor beta chains from a single sample sequenced in a study of early T cells in non-severe SARS-CoV-2 infection. Each CDR3 protein is one row after TCRdb ran MiXCR on the 5' RACE reads. This table has fewer than 110,000 distinct CDR3 sequences, roughly 11% appearing once. The sequenced material came from whole blood. All receptors derive from an adult who was a healthcare worker with PCR-confirmed SARS-CoV-2 infection or an uninfected control (not recorded which).

The table lists this clonotype with a few counts. V usage is TRBV7-2 and J usage is TRBJ2-7, with D perhaps matching TRBD2 (5 bases). Germline V gene data show CDR1 as SGHTA and CDR2 as FQGNSA. The CDR3 sequence is 15 residues long. Deletions cut 2 bases from V and 0 bases from J, with 11 bases between. This CDR3 reads CASSLKASISYEQYF. In DNA, the CDR3 is TGTGCCAGCAGCTTAAAGGCTAGCATCTCCTACGAGCAGTACTTC.

The chain carries TRBV6-5 and TRBJ2-5; D unresolved. Trimming pared 5 bases from V and 5 bases from J, leaving 18 bases between. Germline values: CDR1 MNHEY, CDR2 SVGAGI. The CDR3 totals 15 residues. The CDR3 is CASSPFVSQRETQYF. In DNA form, the CDR3 reads TGTGCCAGCAGTCCCTTTGTTAGCCAGAGGGAGACCCAGTACTTC.

This clonotype was recorded a few times. The chain has TRBV29-1 and TRBJ2-1, with 9 bases fitting TRBD1. Germline-derived CDR1 and CDR2 are SQVTM and ANQGSEA. The trim removed 5 bases at V and 5 bases at J, leaving 7 bases unmatched. The CDR3 is made up of 14 amino acids. CDR3 in DNA: TGCAGCGTTATCGGGACAGGGTCCGACAATGAGCAGTTCTTC. It codes for CSVIGTGSDNEQFF.

The table lists this clonotype with many counts. The chain is built from TRBV11-2 and TRBJ2-1; 12 nucleotides match TRBD2. Trimming at V came to 5 bases and at J to 8 bases, leaving 7 bases not matched to a gene. Per the germline V gene, CDR1 is SGHAT and CDR2 is FQNNGV. The CDR3 loop spans 15 amino acids. The chain's CDR3 is CASSRLAGGTDEQFF. The CDR3 DNA sequence: TGTGCCAGCAGCCGTCTAGCGGGAGGGACCGATGAGCAGTTCTTC.

This clonotype was detected only a few times. This sequence joins TRBV20-1 and TRBJ2-1; TRBD2 might be the D (6 bases). Germline V gene data show CDR1 as DFQATT and CDR2 as SNEGSKA (reference sequence). Trimming left V 8 bases short and J 8 bases short, with 19 bases between. This CDR3 region has 13 residues. The CDR3 is CSPNRAGGDEQFF. The CDR3 region has the DNA TGCAGTCCTAACCGGGCCGGCGGGGATGAGCAGTTCTTC.

This clonotype was detected ten times or more. The rearrangement uses TRBV6-5 and TRBJ1-2; no clear D gene. The ends were cut back, 10 bases at V and 3 bases at J, with 15 bases in the middle. The germline CDR1 and CDR2 sequences are MNHEY and SVGAGI. The CDR3 is 13 amino acids. The DNA for the CDR3 is TGTGCCACTAGTCTAGGGCAGTACTATGGCTACACCTTC. Its protein product is CATSLGQYYGYTF.

This clonotype was observed a few times. This chain joins TRBV29-1 and TRBJ2-5, with TRBD2 as a possible D gene (6 bases). The V gene's germline CDR1 is SQVTM and CDR2 ANQGSEA. V gave up 4 bases and J gave up 6 bases, with 15 bases separating them. This CDR3 is 13 amino acids long. The CDR3 loop is CSVGGTEGKTQYF. In nucleotides, the CDR3 is TGCAGCGTTGGTGGGACTGAAGGGAAGACCCAGTACTTC.

This clonotype was observed many times. The chain recombines TRBV11-1 with TRBJ1-5; D may be TRBD1 (6 bases). This CDR3 is 15 amino acids long. Germline-derived CDR1 and CDR2 are SGHAT and FQDESV (reference sequence). The V end was cut by 4 bases, the J end by 5 bases, with 15 bases between. This CDR3 is CASSSERDKDQPQHF. The CDR3 nucleotides read TGTGCCAGCAGCTCCGAACGGGACAAGGATCAGCCCCAGCATTTT.

This chain connects TRBV12-3 or TRBV12-4 to TRBJ2-7, with D possibly matching TRBD1 (6 bases). CDR3 length: 14 residues. V dropped 5 bases and J dropped 0 bases, with 11 bases sitting between them. CDR3 sequence reads: CASSRTGRSYEQYF. DNA for the CDR3: TGTGCCAGCAGTCGAACAGGGCGCTCCTACGAGCAGTACTTC.

In this sample, this clonotype turned up once. A much bigger clone sits one base away, suggesting this may be a read error. The gene calls are TRBV6-8 and TRBJ1-1, with D unclear. CDR1 MNHGY and CDR2 SAAAGT come from the germline V gene. The CDR3 length is 12 residues. CDR3 loop: CASSYQSTGAFF. CDR3 DNA sequence: TGTGCCAGCAGTTATCAGTCCACTGGAGCTTTCTTT.

This clonotype has just a few counts. The chain links TRBV6-2 or TRBV6-3 to TRBJ2-6; no firm D call. The germline V gene encodes CDR1 MNHEY and CDR2 SVGEGT. V gave up 0 bases and J gave up 4 bases, with 19 bases separating them. The CDR3 is 19 residues long. CDR3 protein: CASSYSGILRPLGANVLTF. The CDR3 DNA reads as TGTGCCAGCAGTTACTCGGGGATACTCAGGCCCCTCGGGGCCAACGTCCTGACTTTC.

This sequence joins TRBV29-1 and TRBJ2-5; the D is unclear. In germline, CDR1 is SQVTM, CDR2 ANQGSEA. The CDR3 length is 12 residues. The V gene lost 2 bases and the J gene lost 3 bases, with 7 bases spanning the gap. The CDR3 spells CSVENGKETQYF. Written as DNA, the CDR3 is TGCAGCGTTGAAAACGGAAAAGAGACCCAGTACTTC.

This clonotype was found a few times. The chain is built from TRBV12-3 or TRBV12-4 and TRBJ2-7; 7 nucleotides align to TRBD1. J was trimmed by 5 bases and V by 2 bases; bases with no gene match: 3. CDR3 length: 13 amino acids. Here the CDR3 DNA reads TGTGCCAGCAGTTTATGGCAGGGGGACGAGCAGTACTTC. Its translation is CASSLWQGDEQYF.

The chain couples TRBV6-6 to TRBJ2-1; D remains unclear. V was trimmed by 9 bases and J by 6 bases, leaving 12 bases between them. The V gene's germline CDR1 is MNHNY and CDR2 SVGAGI (reference sequence). The CDR3 covers 12 residues. The CDR3 DNA is TGTGCCAGTAGTACTCGATCCAATGAGCAGTTCTTC. This translates into CASSTRSNEQFF.

For this clonotype: A much larger clone lies a single base off, so this may be a read error. The genes are TRBV27 and TRBJ2-5; the D is unclear. Germline V CDR1 and CDR2: MNHEY, SMNVEV (reference sequence). Trimming removed 3 bases from V and 5 bases from J, with 16 bases in between. The CDR3 extends over 15 amino acids. CDR3 protein: CASSLVPWNVETQYF. The DNA of the CDR3 is TGTGCCAGCAGTTTGGTGCCGTGGAATGTGGAGACCCAGTACTTC.

This chain links TRBV27 with TRBJ2-3, with D maybe TRBD1 (6 bases). V dropped 6 bases and J dropped 6 bases, with 19 bases sitting between them. Germline lookup yields CDR1 MNHEY and CDR2 SMNVEV (reference sequence). This CDR3 region has 15 residues. CDR3 sequence: CASRLGTRRFDTQYF. The CDR3 nucleotides read TGTGCCAGCAGACTCGGGACAAGGAGGTTTGATACGCAGTATTTT.

The rearrangement joins TRBV20-1 to TRBJ2-1; 16 bases align to TRBD2. CDR3 length: 14 residues. Per germline, CDR1 DFQATT and CDR2 SNEGSKA (reference sequence). Trimming took 7 bases from V and 9 from J; bases not matched to a gene: 6. The CDR3 DNA follows: TGCAGTGTTTTAGGGACTAGCGGGAGGGCTGAGCAGTTCTTC. Its protein is CSVLGTSGRAEQFF.

This clonotype has just a few counts. The CDR3 nucleotides are TGTGCCAGCAGCCTAGGGCGAATCACAGATACGCAGTATTTT. Its translation is CASSLGRITDTQYF. This chain uses TRBV12-3 or TRBV12-4 with TRBJ2-3; no definite D call. This CDR3 is 14 amino acids long. Between the trimmed V and J ends, which lost 6 bases and 2 bases, there was a span of 12 bases.

This clonotype was seen only a few times. The V gene is TRBV20-1, the J gene TRBJ2-1; 9 bases fit TRBD2. This CDR3 contains 14 residues. Looked up from germline, CDR1 is DFQATT and CDR2 is SNEGSKA (reference sequence). Trimming removed 4 bases from V and 6 bases from J; junction bases left unmatched: 7. The CDR3 nucleotides are TGCAGTGCTACGGGACTAGCAGGCCCCAATGAGCAGTTCTTC. It encodes CSATGLAGPNEQFF.

This clonotype was seen more than once but under ten times. The J gene is TRBJ2-3, the V gene TRBV4-3; 8 bases line up with TRBD2. CDR1 and CDR2 (germline): LGHNA, YSLEER. The J segment lost 6 bases and the V segment lost 0 bases, leaving 8 bases of the junction unmatched. CDR3 length equals 16 residues. The CDR3: CASSQETGGWFDTQYF. CDR3 nucleotides: TGCGCCAGCAGCCAAGAGACGGGAGGGTGGTTTGATACGCAGTATTTT.

This clonotype occurred many times. The CDR3 bases are TGTGCCAGTAGTGCCTCCGGGGCAGAAGGTTATGGCTACACCTTC. This translates into CASSASGAEGYGYTF. The rearrangement joins TRBV19 to TRBJ1-2; tentatively, D is TRBD1 (5 bases). The CDR3 consists of 15 residues. Germline V CDR1 and CDR2: LNHDA, SQIVND (reference sequence). V lost 5 bases and J lost 5, with 18 bases in between.

This clonotype was detected only a few times. The chain recombines TRBV7-9 with TRBJ2-2; maybe TRBD2 (6 bases). V gave up 5 bases and J gave up 7 bases, with 14 bases separating them. The germline CDR1 and CDR2 sequences are SEHNR and FQNEAQ (reference sequence). CDR3 length: 14 amino acids. The CDR3 sequence is CASSEKLAIGELFF. In DNA, the CDR3 is TGTGCCAGCAGCGAAAAACTAGCCATCGGGGAGCTGTTTTTT.

The sample holds many counts of this clonotype. This sequence joins TRBV14 and TRBJ2-7; unclear D gene. V was pared by 6 bases and J by 2 bases, with 8 bases between. Germline CDR1 is SGHDN and CDR2 is FVKESK. This CDR3 comprises 12 residues. The chain's CDR3 is CASSVVTYEQYF. The CDR3 nucleotides are TGTGCCAGCAGTGTGGTCACCTACGAGCAGTACTTC.

This clonotype was seen at least ten times. V and J are TRBV5-4 and TRBJ1-2; D remains ambiguous. The length of the CDR3 is 12 residues. Germline CDR1 SGHNT, CDR2 YYREEE (reference sequence). Trimming left V 0 bases short and J 4 bases short, with 4 bases between. Written as DNA, the CDR3 is TGTGCCAGCAGCTTGGACGTCTATGGCTACACCTTC. Protein sequence: CASSLDVYGYTF.